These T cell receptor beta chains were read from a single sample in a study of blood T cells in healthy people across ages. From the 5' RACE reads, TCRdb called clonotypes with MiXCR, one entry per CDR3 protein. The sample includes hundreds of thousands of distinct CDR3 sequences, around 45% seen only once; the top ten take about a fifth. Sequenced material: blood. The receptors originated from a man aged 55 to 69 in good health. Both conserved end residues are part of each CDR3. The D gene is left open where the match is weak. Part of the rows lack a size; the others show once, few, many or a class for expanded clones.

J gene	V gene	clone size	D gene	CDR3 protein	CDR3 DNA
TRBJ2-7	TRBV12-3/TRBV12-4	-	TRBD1	CASSSSGTGGIWYF	TGTGCCAGCAGTTCCTCCGGGACAGGGGGCATCTGGTACTTC
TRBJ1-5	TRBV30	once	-	CAWSYNSRQPQHF	TGTGCCTGGAGTTATAACTCGAGGCAGCCCCAGCATTTT
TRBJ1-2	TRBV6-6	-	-	CASTPGGTPTNYGYTF	TGTGCCAGCACCCCGGGCGGGACACCTACTAACTATGGCTACACCTTC
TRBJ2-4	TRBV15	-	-	CATSNRRIPGEQYF	TGTGCCACCAGCAATAGACGGATTCCGGGAGAGCAGTACTTC
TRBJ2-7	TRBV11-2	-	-	CASSLGRGQSEQYF	TGTGCCAGCAGCTTAGGGCGGGGCCAGTCAGAGCAGTACTTC
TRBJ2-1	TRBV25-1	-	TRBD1	CASSGSVGQGYSYDEQFF	TGTGCCAGCAGTGGTTCCGTAGGACAGGGGTACTCCTACGATGAGCAGTTCTTC
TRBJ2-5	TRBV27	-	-	CASSPGGDPSETQYF	TGTGCCAGCAGTCCAGGTGGGGATCCGTCAGAGACCCAGTACTTC
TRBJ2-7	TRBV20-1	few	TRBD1	CSASYDRGSYEQYF	TGCAGTGCTAGCTACGACAGGGGGTCCTACGAGCAGTACTTC
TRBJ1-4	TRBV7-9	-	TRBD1	CASGGTVLATNEKLFF	TGTGCCAGCGGAGGGACAGTTCTTGCAACTAATGAAAAACTGTTTTTT
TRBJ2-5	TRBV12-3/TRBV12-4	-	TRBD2	CASGREPGLAGAQYF	TGTGCCAGCGGCCGTGAACCGGGACTAGCGGGGGCCCAGTACTTC
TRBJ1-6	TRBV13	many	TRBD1	CASSLGTENSPLHF	TGTGCCAGCAGCCTCGGGACAGAAAATTCACCCCTCCACTTT
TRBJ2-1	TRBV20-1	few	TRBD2	CSARHGVTSGPGEQFF	TGCAGTGCTAGACACGGTGTGACTAGCGGCCCAGGGGAGCAGTTCTTC
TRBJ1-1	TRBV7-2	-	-	CARTTVNRNTEAFF	TGTGCCAGGACAACGGTCAACAGAAACACTGAAGCTTTCTTT
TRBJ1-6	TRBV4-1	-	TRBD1	CASSQDRGQGSPLHF	TGCGCCAGCAGCCAAGACAGGGGGCAAGGTTCACCCCTCCACTTT
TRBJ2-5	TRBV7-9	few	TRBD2	CASSLGLADQETQYF	TGTGCCAGCAGCTTGGGACTAGCGGACCAAGAGACCCAGTACTTC
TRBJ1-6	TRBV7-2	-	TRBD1	CASNAGGSPLHF	TGTGCCAGCAACGCAGGGGGGTCACCCCTCCACTTT
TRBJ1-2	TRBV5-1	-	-	CASSPDPTHLNYGYTF	TGCGCCAGCAGCCCTGATCCGACACATTTAAACTATGGCTACACCTTC
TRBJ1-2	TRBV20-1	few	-	CSAREKGSWAYGYTF	TGCAGTGCTAGAGAAAAGGGCAGTTGGGCCTATGGCTACACCTTC
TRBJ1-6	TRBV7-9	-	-	CASSSLTQGNSPLHF	TGTGCCAGCAGCTCGCTTACACAGGGAAATTCACCCCTCCACTTT
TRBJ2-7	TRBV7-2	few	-	CASRLDSKTYEQYF	TGTGCCAGCAGGTTAGACAGTAAAACCTACGAGCAGTACTTC
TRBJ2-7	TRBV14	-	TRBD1	CASSWTGGVEQYF	TGTGCCAGCAGCTGGACAGGGGGTGTCGAGCAGTACTTC
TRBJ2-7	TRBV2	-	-	CASSKGPYEQYF	TGTGCCAGCAGTAAGGGCCCCTACGAGCAGTACTTC
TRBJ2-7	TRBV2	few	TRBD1	CATFRDRVDEQYF	TGTGCCACCTTCCGGGACAGGGTTGACGAGCAGTACTTC
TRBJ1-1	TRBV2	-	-	CASSGVGMNTEAFF	TGTGCCAGCAGTGGAGTGGGAATGAACACTGAAGCTTTCTTT
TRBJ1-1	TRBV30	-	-	CAWKDGGEAFF	TGTGCCTGGAAGGATGGGGGGGAAGCTTTCTTT
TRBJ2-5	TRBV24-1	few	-	CATSDFSSLAAGETQYF	TGTGCCACCAGTGATTTCTCCTCGCTTGCGGCGGGAGAGACCCAGTACTTC
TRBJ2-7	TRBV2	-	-	CASKWTLSSYEQYF	TGTGCCAGCAAGTGGACACTGAGCTCCTACGAGCAGTACTTC
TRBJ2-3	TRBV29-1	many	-	CSVEILDTQYF	TGCAGCGTCGAGATACTAGATACGCAGTATTTT
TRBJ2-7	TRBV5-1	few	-	CASTPDTDAYEQYF	TGCGCCAGCACCCCGGACACGGACGCCTACGAGCAGTACTTC
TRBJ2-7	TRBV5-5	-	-	CASSFSLGWPYEQYF	TGTGCCAGCAGCTTTTCTCTCGGATGGCCCTACGAGCAGTACTTC
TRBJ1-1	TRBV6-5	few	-	CASSLDGGTEAFF	TGTGCCAGCAGCCTTGACGGAGGGACTGAAGCTTTCTTT
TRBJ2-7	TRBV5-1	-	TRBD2	CASSLLLAGISYEQYF	TGCGCCAGCAGCTTGTTACTAGCGGGGATATCCTACGAGCAGTACTTC
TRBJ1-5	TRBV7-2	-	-	CASSQGISNQPQHF	TGTGCCAGCAGCCAGGGGATTAGCAATCAGCCCCAGCATTTT
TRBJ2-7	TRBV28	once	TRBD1	CASSLRDRGRYF	TGTGCCAGCAGTTTAAGGGACAGGGGACGGTACTTC
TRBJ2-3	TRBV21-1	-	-	CASSKGRDRAFNGDTQYF	TGTGCCAGCAGTAAAGGGAGGGACAGGGCTTTTAACGGGGATACGCAGTATTTT
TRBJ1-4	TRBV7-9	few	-	CAGHRSNEKLFF	TGTGCCGGTCATAGGAGTAATGAAAAACTGTTTTTT
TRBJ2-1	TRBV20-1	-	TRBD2	CNARPSGTYNEQFF	TGCAATGCTAGGCCTAGCGGTACCTACAATGAGCAGTTCTTC
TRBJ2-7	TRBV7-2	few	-	CASSLGTPAYEQYF	TGTGCCAGCAGCTTAGGAACACCAGCCTACGAGCAGTACTTC
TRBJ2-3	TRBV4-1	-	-	CASSQVGGIGTDTQYF	TGCGCCAGCAGCCAAGTAGGTGGGATTGGGACAGATACGCAGTATTTT
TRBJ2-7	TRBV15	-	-	CATGKDSGFYEQYF	TGTGCCACCGGTAAGGACTCGGGATTCTACGAGCAGTACTTC
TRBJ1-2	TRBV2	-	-	CASSKASGVTDDGYTF	TGTGCCAGCAGTAAAGCATCGGGTGTGACGGACGATGGCTACACCTTC
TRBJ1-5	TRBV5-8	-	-	CASSTGHGNQPQHF	TGTGCCAGCAGCACGGGACACGGCAATCAGCCCCAGCATTTT
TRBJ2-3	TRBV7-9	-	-	CASSWWTTQDTQYF	TGTGCCAGCAGCTGGTGGACTACCCAGGATACGCAGTATTTT
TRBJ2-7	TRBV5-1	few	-	CASSLVGASINEQYF	TGCGCCAGCAGCTTGGTTGGGGCCTCTATCAACGAGCAGTACTTC
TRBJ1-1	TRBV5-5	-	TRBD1	CASSPKTGGLNTEAFF	TGTGCCAGCAGCCCAAAAACAGGGGGCCTCAACACTGAAGCTTTCTTT
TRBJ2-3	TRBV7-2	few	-	CASSQQGGLGDTQYF	TGTGCCAGCAGCCAACAAGGGGGGTTAGGAGATACGCAGTATTTT
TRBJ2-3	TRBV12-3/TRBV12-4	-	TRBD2	CASSWTSGGDTDTQYF	TGTGCCAGCAGTTGGACTAGCGGGGGGGACACAGATACGCAGTATTTT
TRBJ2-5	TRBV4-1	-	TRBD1	CASSQFTTGIETQYF	TGCGCCAGCAGCCAATTCACGACAGGGATAGAGACCCAGTACTTC
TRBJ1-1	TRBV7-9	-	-	CASSSWSTEAFF	TGTGCCAGCAGCTCCTGGAGCACTGAAGCTTTCTTT
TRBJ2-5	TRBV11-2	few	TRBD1	CASSARGGQGVETQYF	TGTGCCAGCAGCGCAAGGGGAGGACAGGGGGTGGAGACCCAGTACTTC